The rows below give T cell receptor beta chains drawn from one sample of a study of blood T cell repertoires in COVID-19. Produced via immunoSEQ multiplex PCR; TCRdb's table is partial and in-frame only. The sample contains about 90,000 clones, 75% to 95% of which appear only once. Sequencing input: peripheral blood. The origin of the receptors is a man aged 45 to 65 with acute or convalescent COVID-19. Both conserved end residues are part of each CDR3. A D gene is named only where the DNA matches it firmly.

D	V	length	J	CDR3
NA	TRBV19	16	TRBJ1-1	CASSIGLGEMNTEAFF
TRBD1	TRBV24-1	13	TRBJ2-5	CATADRGGETQYF
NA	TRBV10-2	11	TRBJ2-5	CASREFSAQYF
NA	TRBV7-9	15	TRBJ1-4	CASSPRQGTNEKLFF
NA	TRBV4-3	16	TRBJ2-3	CASSPGDLDLWDTQYF
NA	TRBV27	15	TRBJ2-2	CASSSSGGGGGELFF
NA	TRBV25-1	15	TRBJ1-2	CASSGTLLANYGYTF
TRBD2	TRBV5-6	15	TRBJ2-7	CASSRLSGRKDEQYF
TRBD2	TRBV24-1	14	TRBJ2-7	CATSDLGRAYEQYF
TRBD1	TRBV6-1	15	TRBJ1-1	CASSEVVTGGTEAFF
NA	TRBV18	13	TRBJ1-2	CASSPGQNYGYTF
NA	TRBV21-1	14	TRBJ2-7	CARKPGLAGSGQYF
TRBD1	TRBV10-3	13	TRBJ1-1	CAIRRDSNTEAFF
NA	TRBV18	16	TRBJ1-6	CASSPLPAGWNSPLHF
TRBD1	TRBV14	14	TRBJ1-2	CASSDGTAYYGYTF
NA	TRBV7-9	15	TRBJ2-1	CASSQTGSANNEQFF
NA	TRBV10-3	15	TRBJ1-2	CAITELADSHYGYTF
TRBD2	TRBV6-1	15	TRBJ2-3	CASSEGTSGGDTQYF
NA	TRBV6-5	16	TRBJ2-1	CASSYSPGSSYNEQFF
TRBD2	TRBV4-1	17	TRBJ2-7	CASSQPDAASGVYEQYF
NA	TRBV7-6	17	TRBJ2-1	CASSLGEDSSSYNEQFF
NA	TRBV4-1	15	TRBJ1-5	CASSQEGRGGRPQHF
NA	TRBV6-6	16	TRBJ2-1	CASSYSARSSYNEQFF
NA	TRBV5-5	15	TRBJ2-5	CASSFLTDFQETQYF
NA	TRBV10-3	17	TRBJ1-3	CAISDRGTTGSGNTIYF
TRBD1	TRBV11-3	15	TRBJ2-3	CASSGGTGSTDTQYF
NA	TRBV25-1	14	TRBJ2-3	CASSGGLLADTQYF
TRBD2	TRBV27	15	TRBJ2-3	CASSLAGASTDTQYF
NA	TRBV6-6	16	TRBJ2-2	CASSYSVTGAVRELFF
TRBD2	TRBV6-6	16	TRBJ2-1	CASSRPGTSGSAEQFF
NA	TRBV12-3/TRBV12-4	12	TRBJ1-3	CASTPSRNTIYF
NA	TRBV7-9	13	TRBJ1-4	CASTSANNEKLFF
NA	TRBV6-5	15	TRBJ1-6	CASSRPTGSNSPLHF
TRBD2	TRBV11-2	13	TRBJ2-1	CASSLGGGNEQFF
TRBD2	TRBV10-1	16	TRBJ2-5	CASSESASGIQETQYF
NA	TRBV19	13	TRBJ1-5	CATTGQPNQPQHF
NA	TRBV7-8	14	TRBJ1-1	CASSPGGMNTEAFF
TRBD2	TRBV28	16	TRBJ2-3	CASRQLAGVPGDTQYF
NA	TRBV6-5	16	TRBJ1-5	CASSYSGTGLNQPQHF